This passage covers 18 T cell receptor beta chains from one sample sequenced in a study of post-analysis software for immune sequencing data (dated by TCRdb to the mid-2010s). The investigation overall reported the following: Significantly higher frequencies in patients than in controls were found for five TRBV segments, including TRBV5-6, TRBV5-1 and TRBV20-1.

Their specific antigens are unknown. The library was generated by PCR. The sequencer was an Illumina HiSeq 2500. To reduce PCR and sequencing biases, unique molecular identifiers were incorporated into the TCR beta cDNA libraries. The public reads were reprocessed in TCRdb via fastp at Q25 and MiXCR, keeping in-frame beta chains. For every CDR3 protein sequence, its rows merge into one entry that carries the most common genes and DNA. The sample includes about 810,000 distinct CDR3 sequences, with approximately 57% observed a single time. The top ten clones comprise approximately 4.5% of the sample. The source material was blood. The receptors originated from a girl between 5 and 17 years old with multiple sclerosis.

The rearrangement uses TRBV20-1 and TRBJ2-1; 8 bases fit TRBD2. Losses at the gene ends were 1 base for V and 10 bases for J; bases not matched to a gene: 12. Germline V gene sequence: CDR1 DFQATT, CDR2 SNEGSKA (reference sequence). The CDR3 is 15 amino acids. The CDR3 loop is CSARARTSLNWEQFF. DNA of the CDR3: TGCAGTGCTAGAGCCCGGACTAGCTTGAATTGGGAGCAGTTCTTC.

This clonotype has a handful of counts. The chain links TRBV20-1 to TRBJ2-5, with no clear D. This CDR3 comprises 11 residues. V was trimmed by 0 bases and J by 5 bases, leaving 4 bases between them. Germline-derived CDR1 and CDR2 are DFQATT and SNEGSKA (reference sequence). The CDR3 DNA is TGCAGTGCTAGAGATTTTGAGACCCAGTACTTC. It is translated as CSARDFETQYF.

This chain's CDR3 is CAISSGQGVYGYTF. DNA of the CDR3: TGTGCCATCTCTTCGGGACAGGGCGTCTATGGCTACACCTTC. This chain connects TRBV10-3 to TRBJ1-2; 9 bases map to TRBD1. CDR3 length: 14 residues. The germline V gene encodes CDR1 ENHRY and CDR2 SYGVKD. Trimming at V came to 8 bases and at J to 4 bases, leaving 8 bases not matched to a gene.

This clonotype has only a few counts. The rearrangement joins TRBV2 to TRBJ2-7; 13 nucleotides agree with TRBD2. Germline-derived CDR1 and CDR2 are SNHLY and FYNNEI. The CDR3 consists of 13 residues. V trimming: 10 bases; J trimming: 5 bases; junction bases outside the gene matches: 5. CDR3 protein: CATAGTSGNEQYF. CDR3 in DNA: TGTGCCACCGCCGGGACTAGCGGGAACGAGCAGTACTTC. Using reference TRBV2 and TRBJ2-7 for the parts outside the CDR3, the full variable domain is EPEVTQTPSHQVTQMGQEVILRCVPISNHLYFYWYRQILGQKVEFLVSFYNNEISEKSEIFDDQFSVERPDGSNFTLKIRSTKLEDSAMYFCATAGTSGNEQYFGPGTRLTVT.

V and J are TRBV12-3 or TRBV12-4 and TRBJ2-7; 9 bases fit TRBD1. The end of the DNA is better explained by TRBJ2-5, so the J call may be wrong. This CDR3 has 14 amino acids. CDR3 sequence (DNA): TGTGCCAGCAGTCCTAACAGGGGGCTGGAGACCCAGTACTTC. Translated: CASSPNRGLETQYF.

V and J are TRBV29-1 and TRBJ2-1; maybe TRBD2 (5 bases). Germline CDR1 and CDR2: SQVTM and ANQGSEA. The CDR3 covers 14 residues. Deletions cut 7 bases from V and 5 bases from J, with 18 bases between. CDR3 region: CSAQAVLPDNEQFF. DNA of the CDR3: TGCAGCGCTCAAGCGGTTCTCCCAGACAATGAGCAGTTCTTC.

V is TRBV6-1 and J is TRBJ2-7, with 10 bases fitting TRBD2. Germline trimming cut 2 bases from V and 1 base from J; bases unmatched to any gene: 5. The V gene's germline CDR1 is MNHNS and CDR2 SASEGT. The CDR3 length is 16 residues. CDR3 sequence (DNA): TGTGCCAGCAGTGAAAGGGCTAGCGGGGGATCCTACGAGCAGTACTTC. Amino acid sequence: CASSERASGGSYEQYF.

The rearrangement uses TRBV12-3 or TRBV12-4 and TRBJ2-5; 7 bases are shared with TRBD2. The CDR3 runs to 14 residues. V was pared by 6 bases and J by 11 bases, with 15 bases of the junction left unmatched. CDR3 loop: CASSVSVGGQEQYF. The CDR3 nucleotides read TGTGCCAGCAGCGTCTCGGTGGGAGGGCAAGAGCAGTACTTC.

A single count supports this clonotype. The rearrangement uses TRBV5-1 and TRBJ2-1; D might be TRBD2 (5 bases). Per germline, CDR1 SGHRS and CDR2 YFSETQ. The V and J ends lost 2 bases and 6 bases respectively, with 12 bases between them. CDR3 length equals 14 residues. The CDR3 reads CASSFLLEGNEQFF. The CDR3 coding sequence is TGCGCCAGCAGCTTTTTACTAGAGGGCAATGAGCAGTTCTTC.

This chain links TRBV12-3 or TRBV12-4 with TRBJ1-5; 7 nucleotides agree with TRBD1. CDR3 length: 15 amino acids. V was clipped by 5 bases and J by 6 bases; unmatched bases: 10. CDR3 in amino acids: CASSKTEGQSQPQHF. The CDR3 nucleotides are TGTGCCAGCAGTAAAACCGAGGGACAGAGTCAGCCCCAGCATTTT.

CDR3 nucleotide sequence: TGTGCCAGCAGCTTGTATGCAAACACCTTC. This gives the protein CASSLYANTF. This sequence joins TRBV5-5 and TRBJ1-2; D gene unclear. The CDR3 runs to 10 residues. Looked up from germline, CDR1 is SGHKS and CDR2 is YYEKEE (reference sequence). Trimming removed 1 base at V and 12 bases at J, with 7 bases between.

This clonotype was observed a few times. The chain has TRBV5-1 and TRBJ2-4, with 7 bases that match TRBD1. J lost 6 bases, V lost 4 bases, and 7 bases had no gene match. Per the germline V gene, CDR1 is SGHRS and CDR2 is YFSETQ. The CDR3 sequence is 14 residues long. Written as DNA, the CDR3 is TGCGCCAGCAGCGTAGACAGGGACAGAAACATTCAGTACTTC. It specifies CASSVDRDRNIQYF.

The V call is TRBV20-1, the J call TRBJ1-5; 10 nucleotides match TRBD1. The germline V gene encodes CDR1 DFQATT and CDR2 SNEGSKA (reference sequence). After removal of 3 bases from V and 2 bases from J, the junction contained 4 bases not matched to a gene. This CDR3 has 15 amino acids. CDR3 loop: CSARKGTGGNQPQHF. In nucleotides, the CDR3 is TGCAGTGCTAGGAAAGGGACAGGGGGCAATCAGCCCCAGCATTTT.

This clonotype appeared once. The chain recombines TRBV3-1 with TRBJ2-3; possibly TRBD2 for D (6 bases). CDR1 and CDR2 from the germline V gene are LGHDT and YNNKEL (reference sequence). The CDR3 loop spans 16 amino acids. Trimming took off 3 bases at V and 0 bases at J, with 13 bases between the two ends. As DNA, the CDR3 is TGTGCCAGCAGCCAGCAGCCGGGACTGAGCACAGATACGCAGTATTTT. It yields the protein CASSQQPGLSTDTQYF.

This chain joins TRBV6-5 and TRBJ2-7; 7 bases map to TRBD2. The CDR3 contains 16 residues. V dropped 2 bases and J dropped 2; count of bases not matched to a gene: 9. The germline V gene encodes CDR1 MNHEY and CDR2 SVGAGI. CDR3 sequence (DNA): TGTGCCAGCAGTTACACGTCTAGCGGAGTAACCTACGAGCAGTACTTC. As protein: CASSYTSSGVTYEQYF.

The sample holds a few counts of this clonotype. This chain joins TRBV29-1 and TRBJ1-2; D not resolved. The CDR3 contains 13 residues. The V gene's germline CDR1 is SQVTM and CDR2 ANQGSEA. The V end lost 4 bases, the J end lost 4 bases, and 13 bases lay between the germline ends. The chain's CDR3 is CSVGEEPGYGYTF. In nucleotides, the CDR3 is TGCAGCGTTGGAGAAGAGCCGGGCTATGGCTACACCTTC.

This clonotype turned up a few times. The gene calls are TRBV29-1 and TRBJ2-7, with TRBD2 matching over 12 bases. The J segment lost 3 bases and the V segment lost 6 bases, leaving 3 bases of the junction unmatched. There are 13 residues in the CDR3. Germline CDR1 is SQVTM and CDR2 is ANQGSEA. The CDR3 protein is CSVGLAGNYEQYF. The CDR3 DNA reads as TGCAGCGTAGGACTAGCGGGAAACTACGAGCAGTACTTC.

This chain joins TRBV5-1 and TRBJ2-1, with D perhaps given as TRBD1 or TRBD2 (6 bases each). CDR1 and CDR2 (germline): SGHRS, YFSETQ. There are 15 residues in the CDR3. The V end lost 5 bases, the J end lost 2 bases, and 14 bases lay between the germline ends. The CDR3, as DNA: TGCGCCAGCAGGACGGCGGGACAAACCTACAATGAGCAGTTCTTC. This sequence encodes CASRTAGQTYNEQFF.